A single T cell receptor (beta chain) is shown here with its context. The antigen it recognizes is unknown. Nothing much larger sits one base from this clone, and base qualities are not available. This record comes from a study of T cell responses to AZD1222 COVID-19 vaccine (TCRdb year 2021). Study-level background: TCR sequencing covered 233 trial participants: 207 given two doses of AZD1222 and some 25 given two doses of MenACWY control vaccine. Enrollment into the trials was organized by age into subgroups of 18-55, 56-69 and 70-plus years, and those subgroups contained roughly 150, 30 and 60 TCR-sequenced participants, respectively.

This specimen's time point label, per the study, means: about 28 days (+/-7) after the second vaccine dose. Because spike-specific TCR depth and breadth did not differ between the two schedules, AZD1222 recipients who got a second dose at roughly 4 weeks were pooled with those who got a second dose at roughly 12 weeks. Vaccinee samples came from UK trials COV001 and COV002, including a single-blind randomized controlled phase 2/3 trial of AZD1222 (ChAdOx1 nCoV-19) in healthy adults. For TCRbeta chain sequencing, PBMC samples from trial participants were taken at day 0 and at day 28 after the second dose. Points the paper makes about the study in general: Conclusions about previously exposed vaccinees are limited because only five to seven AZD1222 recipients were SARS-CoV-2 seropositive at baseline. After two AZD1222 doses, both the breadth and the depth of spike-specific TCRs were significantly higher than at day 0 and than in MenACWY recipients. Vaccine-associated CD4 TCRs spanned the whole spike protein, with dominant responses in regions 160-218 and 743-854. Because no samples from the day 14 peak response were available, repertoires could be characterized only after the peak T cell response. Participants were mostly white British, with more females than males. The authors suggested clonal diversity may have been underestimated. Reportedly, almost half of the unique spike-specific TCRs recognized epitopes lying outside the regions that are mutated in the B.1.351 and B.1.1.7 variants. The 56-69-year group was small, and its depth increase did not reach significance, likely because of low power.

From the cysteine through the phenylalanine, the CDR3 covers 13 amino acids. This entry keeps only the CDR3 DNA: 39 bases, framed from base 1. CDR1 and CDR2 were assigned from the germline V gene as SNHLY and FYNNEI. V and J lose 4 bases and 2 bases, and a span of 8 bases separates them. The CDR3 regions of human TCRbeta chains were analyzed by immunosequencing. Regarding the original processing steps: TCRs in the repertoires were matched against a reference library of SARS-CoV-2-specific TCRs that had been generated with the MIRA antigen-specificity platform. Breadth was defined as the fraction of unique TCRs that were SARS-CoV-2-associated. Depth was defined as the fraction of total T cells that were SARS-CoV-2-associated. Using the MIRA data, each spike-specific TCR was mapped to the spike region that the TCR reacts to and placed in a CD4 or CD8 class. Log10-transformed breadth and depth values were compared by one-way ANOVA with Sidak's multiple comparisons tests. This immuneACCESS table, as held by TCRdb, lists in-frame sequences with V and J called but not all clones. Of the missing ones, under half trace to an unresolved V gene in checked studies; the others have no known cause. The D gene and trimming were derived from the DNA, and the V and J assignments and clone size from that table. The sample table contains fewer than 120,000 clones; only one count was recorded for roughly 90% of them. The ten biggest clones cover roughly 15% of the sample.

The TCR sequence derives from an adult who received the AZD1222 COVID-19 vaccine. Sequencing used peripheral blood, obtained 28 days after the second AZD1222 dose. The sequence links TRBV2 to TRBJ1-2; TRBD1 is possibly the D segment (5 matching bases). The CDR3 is CASSVDSNYGYTF. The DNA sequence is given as TGTGCCAGCAGTGTTGACAGCAACTATGGCTACACCTTC.